The 6 T cell receptor beta chains listed next were all sequenced from one sample in a study of shared clonotypes between healthy human individuals. This table comes from immunoSEQ multiplex PCR, and its TCRdb copy is limited to in-frame clones, with some not included. The profile covers about 340,000 clones, with around 79% appearing a single time and 8% to 13% taken by the ten largest. The sequenced sample consisted of memory CD4+ T cells sorted from blood. Stated subset: CD45RA-negative fraction. The source is a young man in good health.

The chain is built from TRBV21-1 and TRBJ2-7; TRBD2 is the table's D call and was not checked against the DNA. TRBV21-1 is recorded as a pseudogene. CDR3 length: 17 amino acids. CDR3 sequence: CASSKDRRVAGVCEQYF. DNA for the CDR3: TGTGCCAGCAGCAAAGATAGGCGGGTAGCGGGAGTTTGCGAGCAGTACTTC.

The V call is TRBV29-1, the J call TRBJ1-2; D ambiguous. V lost 4 bases and J lost 4, with 10 bases in between. CDR3 length: 12 amino acids. Germline CDR1 is SQVTM and CDR2 is ANQGSEA. In DNA form, the CDR3 reads TGCAGCGTTGTCTCCTCGGGCTATGGCTACACCTTC. Protein: CSVVSSGYGYTF.

The chain uses TRBV5-1 and TRBJ2-3; TRBD1 aligns across 7 bases. J lost 3 bases, V lost 2 bases, and 6 bases had no gene match. The CDR3 sequence is 15 residues long. Germline V gives CDR1 SGHRS, CDR2 YFSETQ. This CDR3 reads CASSFINRGTDTQYF. CDR3 in DNA: TGCGCCAGCAGCTTTATTAACAGGGGAACAGATACGCAGTATTTT.

The chain joins TRBV18 to TRBJ1-1; the D is unclear. V lost 4 bases, J lost 4 bases, and 7 bases lay in between. CDR1 is KGHSH and CDR2 is LQKENI in the germline V gene. The CDR3 consists of 12 residues. In DNA, the CDR3 is TGTGCCAGCTCACGGACCAGCACTGAAGCTTTCTTT. Translating it yields CASSRTSTEAFF.

The rearrangement joins TRBV5-8 to TRBJ1-3, with D unclear. Germline values: CDR1 SGHTS, CDR2 YDEGEE. Trimming removed 2 bases at V and 0 bases at J, with 6 bases between. The CDR3 spans 14 residues. The CDR3 spells CASSFQFSGNTIYF. CDR3 nucleotides: TGTGCCAGCAGCTTTCAGTTCTCTGGAAACACCATATATTTT.

About this clone: Other DNA sequences in the same sample also yield this CDR3. The chain employs TRBV29-1 and TRBJ2-3; D remains unclear. The V end lost 3 bases, the J end lost 2 bases, and 12 bases lay between the germline ends. The CDR3 covers 14 residues. The germline gives CDR1 SQVTM, CDR2 ANQGSEA. As DNA, the CDR3 is TGCAGCGTTGATTCGGGCAGGAACACAGATACGCAGTATTTT. Protein product: CSVDSGRNTDTQYF.